One sample yielded the 5 T cell receptor beta chains listed below, sequenced in a study of blood T cell repertoires in COVID-19. Libraries were prepared by immunoSEQ multiplex PCR; TCRdb keeps only in-frame clonotypes and omits some of them. In the table there are under 100,000 clones, around 85% of which are singletons. Specimen: peripheral blood. The receptors here all came from a man aged 25 to 45 with acute or convalescent COVID-19.

In this sample, this clone turned up a few times. The CDR3 region is CASSTDPGYGYTF. In DNA, the CDR3 is TGTGCCAGCAGTACCGACCCGGGGTATGGCTACACCTTC. The chain has TRBV6-5 and TRBJ1-2; no clear D. Germline CDR1 reads MNHEY; CDR2 reads SVGAGI. The V end lost 5 bases, the J end lost 5 bases, and 12 bases lay between the germline ends. This CDR3 is built from 13 residues.

This clone appeared once. This chain joins TRBV28 and TRBJ2-7; 12 bases align to TRBD2. Trimming removed 5 bases from V and 0 bases from J; junction bases left unmatched: 8. Per germline, CDR1 MDHEN and CDR2 SYDVKM. The CDR3 length is 17 residues. For the CDR3, the DNA is TGTGCCAGCAGTCACGGACTAGCGGGATGGAGCTCCTACGAGCAGTACTTC. Protein sequence: CASSHGLAGWSSYEQYF.

The chain uses TRBV18 and TRBJ2-5, with D perhaps TRBD1 (6 bases). Germline V gives CDR1 KGHSH, CDR2 LQKENI. The CDR3 spans 13 residues. Trimming stripped 5 bases from V and 0 bases from J, with 7 bases between. The CDR3 DNA reads as TGTGCCAGCTCAAGGACAGACCAAGAGACCCAGTACTTC. Protein: CASSRTDQETQYF. The full variable domain, completed using reference TRBV18 and TRBJ2-5, is NAGVMQNPRHLVRRRGQEARLRCSPMKGHSHVYWYRQLPEEGLKFMVYLQKENIIDESGMPKERFSAEFPKEGPSILRIQQVVRGDSAAYFCASSRTDQETQYFGPGTRLLVL.

Only one count was recorded for this clone. The chain recombines TRBV19 with TRBJ1-5, with 8 bases aligning to TRBD1. Germline V gene sequence: CDR1 LNHDA, CDR2 SQIVND (reference sequence). With 8 bases clipped from V and 6 bases from J, the junction kept 18 bases outside the gene matches. The CDR3 runs 17 residues. The CDR3 coding sequence is TGTGCCAGTTCCACAGTGAACAGGGGGAAGGTCACTCAGCCCCAGCATTTT. As protein: CASSTVNRGKVTQPQHF.

This rearrangement joins TRBV5-4 to TRBJ2-1, with 8 bases aligning to TRBD2. The ends lost 2 bases at V and 6 bases at J; junction bases unmatched: 10. This CDR3 region has 16 residues. Germline assignment: CDR1 SGHNT and CDR2 YYREEE (reference sequence). CDR3 protein: CASSFGGAGGVNEQFF. The CDR3 nucleotides read TGTGCCAGCAGCTTCGGGGGGGCTGGGGGCGTCAATGAGCAGTTCTTC.